A selection of T cell receptor beta chains follows, all from one sample in a study of tumor-infiltrating lymphocytes in primary liver carcinoma. TCRdb reprocessed the multiplex PCR reads with MiXCR, giving one entry per CDR3 protein. The sample lists roughly 330,000 distinct CDR3 sequences, 65% occurring once. The sequencing sample was made of peripheral blood. The receptors stem from a man aged 35-49 years with primary liver carcinoma and hepatitis B virus infection. The CDR3 runs from the conserved cysteine through the conserved F or W. A D gene is named only where the DNA matches it firmly. Clone sizes are given selectively: once, few, many, or a class where the clone is expanded.

d_call j_call v_call clone_size cdr3_length cdr3_aa cdr3_nt
TRBD2 TRBJ2-3 TRBV30 NA 21 CAWSVWAGSKPSGRRTDTQYF TGTGCCTGGAGTGTATGGGCGGGTAGTAAGCCTAGCGGGAGGCGGACAGATACGCAGTATTTT
NA TRBJ2-7 TRBV18 NA 17 CASSPAPRHPDSYEQYF TGTGCCAGCTCACCGGCCCCTCGGCACCCGGATTCCTACGAGCAGTACTTC
TRBD2 TRBJ2-7 TRBV6-5 many 15 CAIQSWASGSYEQYF TGTGCCATCCAGTCGTGGGCTAGCGGGAGCTACGAGCAGTACTTC
NA TRBJ1-6 TRBV5-1 few 14 CASSLSADPGPLHF TGCGCCAGCAGCTTGTCGGCCGATCCGGGACCTCTCCACTTT
TRBD1 TRBJ2-1 TRBV4-1 few 16 CASSQTTGSLSNEQFF TGCGCCAGCAGCCAAACGACAGGGAGTTTGAGCAATGAGCAGTTCTTC
NA TRBJ2-3 TRBV7-9 NA 17 CASSFGNRGKRTDTQYF TGTGCCAGCAGCTTCGGGAACCGGGGGAAGCGCACAGATACGCAGTATTTT
NA TRBJ1-6 TRBV4-1 NA 15 CASSQDSTGNSPLHF TGCGCCAGCAGCCAAGATAGCACAGGGAATTCACCCCTCCACTTT
NA TRBJ2-5 TRBV5-6 NA 14 CASSLKIYQDTQYF TGTGCCAGCAGCCTCAAGATTTACCAAGATACCCAGTACTTC
NA TRBJ2-5 TRBV11-2 NA 16 CASRSRGSAHQGTQYF TGTGCCAGCAGATCCCGGGGCTCGGCCCACCAAGGGACCCAGTACTTC
NA TRBJ2-7 TRBV6-1 NA 15 CASRDGQIRGYEQYF TGTGCCAGCAGAGACGGACAGATAAGGGGCTACGAGCAGTACTTC
NA TRBJ1-4 TRBV5-5 NA 16 CASNLDRSATNEKLFF TGTGCCAGCAACTTAGACAGGTCGGCAACTAATGAAAAACTGTTTTTT
NA TRBJ2-5 TRBV5-1 few 13 CASSPDSQETQYF TGCGCCAGCAGTCCGGACAGCCAAGAGACCCAGTACTTC
NA TRBJ2-5 TRBV6-6 NA 13 CASSQHGEETQYF TGCGCCAGCAGCCAACATGGGGAAGAGACCCAGTACTTC
NA TRBJ1-1 TRBV6-5 few 18 CASSPYPQGALVNTEAFF TGTGCCAGCAGTCCGTACCCACAGGGTGCCCTGGTGAACACTGAAGCTTTCTTT
NA TRBJ2-7 TRBV11-2 NA 16 CASGFRVSVSSYEQYF TGTGCCAGCGGCTTCCGTGTTAGCGTCAGCTCCTACGAGCAGTACTTC
NA TRBJ2-3 TRBV11-3 NA 13 CASSLDRTDMQYF TGTGCCAGCAGCTTAGACCGAACAGATATGCAGTATTTT
TRBD2 TRBJ2-3 TRBV4-3 once 16 CPRRQKREGGSDAQYF TGCCCCAGAAGACAAAAGCGGGAGGGTGGATCAGATGCGCAGTATTTT
TRBD1 TRBJ2-2 TRBV24-1 NA 15 CATSDLDRDTGELFF TGTGCCACCAGTGATTTGGACAGGGACACCGGGGAGCTGTTTTTT
NA TRBJ2-1 TRBV5-1 few 11 CASRANNEQFF TGCGCCAGCCGGGCTAACAATGAGCAGTTCTTC
TRBD1 TRBJ1-3 TRBV5-1 NA 15 CASSPGQGSGNTIYF TGCGCCAGCAGCCCGGGACAGGGCTCTGGAAACACCATATATTTT
TRBD1 TRBJ2-2 TRBV11-2 NA 18 CASSGQDRARGNTWVLFF TGTGCCAGCAGCGGCCAGGACAGGGCGCGGGGAAACACCTGGGTGCTGTTTTTT
NA TRBJ2-7 TRBV6-2/TRBV6-3 many 18 CASSPTRDGLTFPYEQYF TGTGCCAGCAGTCCTACTCGCGACGGACTAACGTTTCCCTACGAGCAGTACTTC